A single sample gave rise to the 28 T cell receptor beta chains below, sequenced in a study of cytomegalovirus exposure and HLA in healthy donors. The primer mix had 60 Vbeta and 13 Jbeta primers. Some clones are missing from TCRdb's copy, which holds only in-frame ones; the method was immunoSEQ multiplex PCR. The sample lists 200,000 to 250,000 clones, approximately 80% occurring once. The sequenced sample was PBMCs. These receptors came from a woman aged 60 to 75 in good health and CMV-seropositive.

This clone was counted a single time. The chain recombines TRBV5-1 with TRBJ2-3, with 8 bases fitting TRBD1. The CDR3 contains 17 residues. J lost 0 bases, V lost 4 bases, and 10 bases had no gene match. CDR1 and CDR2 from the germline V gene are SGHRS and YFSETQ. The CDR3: CASSDYGQGWSTDTQYF. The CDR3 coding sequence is TGCGCCAGCAGCGACTATGGACAGGGTTGGAGCACAGATACGCAGTATTTT.

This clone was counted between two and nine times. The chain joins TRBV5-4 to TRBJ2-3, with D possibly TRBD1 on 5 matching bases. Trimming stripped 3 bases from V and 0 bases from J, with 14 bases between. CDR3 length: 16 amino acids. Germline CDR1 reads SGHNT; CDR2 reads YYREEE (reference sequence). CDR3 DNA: TGTGCCAGCAGCTCCAGGGTACGCCCTAGCACAGATACGCAGTATTTT. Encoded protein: CASSSRVRPSTDTQYF.

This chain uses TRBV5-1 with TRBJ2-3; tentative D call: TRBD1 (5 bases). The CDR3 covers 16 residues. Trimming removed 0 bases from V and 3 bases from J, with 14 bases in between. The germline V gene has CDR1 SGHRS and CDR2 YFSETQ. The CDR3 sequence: CASSLEAGLVTDTQYF. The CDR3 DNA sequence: TGCGCCAGCAGCTTGGAGGCAGGGTTAGTGACAGATACGCAGTATTTT.

The CDR3 loop reads CASSVEATDTQYF. The CDR3, as DNA: TGTGCCAGCAGTGTGGAGGCCACAGATACGCAGTATTTT. This sequence joins TRBV2 and TRBJ2-3, with D possibly being TRBD2 (5 bases). CDR3 length equals 13 residues. Trimming took off 4 bases at V and 2 bases at J, with 7 bases between the two ends. Per germline, CDR1 SNHLY and CDR2 FYNNEI.

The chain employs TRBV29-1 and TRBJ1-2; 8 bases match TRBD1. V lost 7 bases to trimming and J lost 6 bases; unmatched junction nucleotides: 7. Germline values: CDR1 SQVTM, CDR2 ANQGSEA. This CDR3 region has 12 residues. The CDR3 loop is CSGGQGRNGYTF. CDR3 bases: TGCAGCGGTGGACAGGGCAGAAATGGCTACACCTTC.

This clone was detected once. The chain's CDR3 is CASRVSKETQYF. The CDR3 region has the DNA TGTGCTTCCAGGGTTTCCAAAGAGACCCAGTACTTC. The chain couples TRBV7-9 to TRBJ2-5, with D tentatively TRBD1 (5 bases). Germline V gene lookup returns CDR1 SEHNR and CDR2 FQNEAQ (reference sequence). This CDR3 is 12 amino acids long.

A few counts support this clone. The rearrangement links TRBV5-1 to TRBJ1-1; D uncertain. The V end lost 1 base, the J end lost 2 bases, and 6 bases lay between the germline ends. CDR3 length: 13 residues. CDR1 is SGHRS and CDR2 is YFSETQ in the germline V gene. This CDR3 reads CASSLWANTEAFF. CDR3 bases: TGCGCCAGCAGCTTGTGGGCAAACACTGAAGCTTTCTTT.

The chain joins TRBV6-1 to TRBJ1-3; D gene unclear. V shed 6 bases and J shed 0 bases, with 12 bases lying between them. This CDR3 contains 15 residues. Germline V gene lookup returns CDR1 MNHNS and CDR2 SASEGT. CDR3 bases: TGTGCCAGCAGGACCCGCCAGCGCTCTGGAAACACCATATATTTT. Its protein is CASRTRQRSGNTIYF.

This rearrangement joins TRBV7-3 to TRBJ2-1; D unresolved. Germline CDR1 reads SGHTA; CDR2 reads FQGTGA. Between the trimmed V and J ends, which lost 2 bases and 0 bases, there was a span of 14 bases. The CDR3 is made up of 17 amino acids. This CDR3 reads CASSLVGGGFSYNEQFF. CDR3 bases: TGTGCCAGCAGCTTAGTCGGCGGTGGGTTCTCCTACAATGAGCAGTTCTTC.

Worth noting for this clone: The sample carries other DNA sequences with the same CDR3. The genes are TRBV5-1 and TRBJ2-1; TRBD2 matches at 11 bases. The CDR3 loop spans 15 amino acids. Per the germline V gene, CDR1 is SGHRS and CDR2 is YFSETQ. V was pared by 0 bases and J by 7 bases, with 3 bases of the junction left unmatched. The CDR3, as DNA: TGCGCCAGCAGCTTGGGTCTAGCGGGAGGAAATGAGCAGTTCTTC. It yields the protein CASSLGLAGGNEQFF.

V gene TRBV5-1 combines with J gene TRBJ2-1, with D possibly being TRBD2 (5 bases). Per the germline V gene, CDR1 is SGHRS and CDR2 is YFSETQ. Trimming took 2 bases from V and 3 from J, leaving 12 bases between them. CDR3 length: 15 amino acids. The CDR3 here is CASSFGPGNYNEQFF. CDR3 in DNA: TGCGCCAGCAGCTTTGGCCCCGGGAACTACAATGAGCAGTTCTTC.

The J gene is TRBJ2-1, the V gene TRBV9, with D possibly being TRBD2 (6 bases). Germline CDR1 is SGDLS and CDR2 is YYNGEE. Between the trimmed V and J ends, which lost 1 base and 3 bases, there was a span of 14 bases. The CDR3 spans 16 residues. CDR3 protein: CASSVTGELLYNEQFF. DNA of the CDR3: TGTGCCAGCAGCGTAACGGGGGAGTTACTCTACAATGAGCAGTTCTTC.

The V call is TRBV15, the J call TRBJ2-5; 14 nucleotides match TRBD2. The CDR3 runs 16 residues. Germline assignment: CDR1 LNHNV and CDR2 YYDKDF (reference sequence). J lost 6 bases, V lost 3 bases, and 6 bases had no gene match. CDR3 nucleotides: TGTGCCACCAGCAGGGGCGGGACTAGCGGGAGACAGACCCAGTACTTC. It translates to CATSRGGTSGRQTQYF.

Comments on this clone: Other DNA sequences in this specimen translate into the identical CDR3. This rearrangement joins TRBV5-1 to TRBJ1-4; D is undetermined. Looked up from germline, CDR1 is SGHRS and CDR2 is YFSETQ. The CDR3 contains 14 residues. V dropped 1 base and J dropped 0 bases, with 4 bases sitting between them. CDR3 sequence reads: CASSLSATNEKLFF. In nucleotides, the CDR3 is TGCGCCAGCAGCTTGTCTGCAACTAATGAAAAACTGTTTTTT.

DNA of the CDR3: TGTGCCAGCATTGTATGGGGCACCTACAATGAGCAGTTCTTC. Its protein product is CASIVWGTYNEQFF. The chain employs TRBV2 and TRBJ2-1, with a possible D match to TRBD1 (5 bases). CDR3 length: 14 residues. Trimming stripped 7 bases from V and 2 bases from J, with 12 bases between. The germline V gene encodes CDR1 SNHLY and CDR2 FYNNEI.

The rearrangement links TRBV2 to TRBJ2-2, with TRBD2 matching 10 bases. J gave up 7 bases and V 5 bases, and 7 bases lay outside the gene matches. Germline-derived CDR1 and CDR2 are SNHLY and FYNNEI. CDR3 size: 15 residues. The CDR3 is CASSPAGGPNGELFF. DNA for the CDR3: TGTGCCAGCAGTCCAGCGGGAGGGCCAAACGGGGAGCTGTTTTTT.

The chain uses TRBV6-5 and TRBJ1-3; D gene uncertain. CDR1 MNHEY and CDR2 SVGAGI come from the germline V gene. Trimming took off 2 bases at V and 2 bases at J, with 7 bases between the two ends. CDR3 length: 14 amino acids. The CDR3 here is CASSYDTPGNTIYF. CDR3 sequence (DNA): TGTGCCAGCAGTTACGACACCCCTGGAAACACCATATATTTT.

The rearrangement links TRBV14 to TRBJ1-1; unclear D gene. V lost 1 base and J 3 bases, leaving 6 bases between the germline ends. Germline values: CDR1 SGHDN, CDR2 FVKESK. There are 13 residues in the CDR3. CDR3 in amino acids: CASSQGTDTEAFF. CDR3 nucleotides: TGTGCCAGCAGCCAAGGTACTGACACTGAAGCTTTCTTT. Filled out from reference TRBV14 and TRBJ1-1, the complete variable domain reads EAGVTQFPSHSVIEKGQTVTLRCDPISGHDNLYWYRRVMGKEIKFLLHFVKESKQDESGMPNNRFLAERTGGTYSTLKVQPAELEDSGVYFCASSQGTDTEAFFGQGTRLTVV.

DNA of the CDR3: TGTGCCAGTAGTGAGAGCGGAGAGACCCAGTACTTC. It specifies CASSESGETQYF. V gene TRBV19 combines with J gene TRBJ2-5; D perhaps matches TRBD2 (5 bases). CDR1 is LNHDA, CDR2 SQIVND, per germline (reference sequence). Trimming stripped 5 bases from V and 4 bases from J, with 8 bases between. The CDR3 runs to 12 residues.

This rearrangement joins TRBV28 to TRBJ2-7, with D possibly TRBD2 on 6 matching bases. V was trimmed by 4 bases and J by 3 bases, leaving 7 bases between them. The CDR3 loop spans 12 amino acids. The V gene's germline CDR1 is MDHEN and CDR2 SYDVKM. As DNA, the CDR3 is TGTGCCAGCAGTTCGGGACTCTACGAGCAGTACTTC. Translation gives CASSSGLYEQYF.

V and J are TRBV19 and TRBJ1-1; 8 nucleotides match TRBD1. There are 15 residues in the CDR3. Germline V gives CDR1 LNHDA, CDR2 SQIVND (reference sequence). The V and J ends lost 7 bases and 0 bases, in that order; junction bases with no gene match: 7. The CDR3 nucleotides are TGTGCCAGTACTGGCAGGGGGCCTATGAACACTGAAGCTTTCTTT. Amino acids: CASTGRGPMNTEAFF. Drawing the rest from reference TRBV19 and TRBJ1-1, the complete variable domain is DGGITQSPKYLFRKEGQNVTLSCEQNLNHDAMYWYRQDPGQGLRLIYYSQIVNDFQKGDIAEGYSVSREKKESFPLTVTSAQKNPTAFYLCASTGRGPMNTEAFFGQGTRLTVV.

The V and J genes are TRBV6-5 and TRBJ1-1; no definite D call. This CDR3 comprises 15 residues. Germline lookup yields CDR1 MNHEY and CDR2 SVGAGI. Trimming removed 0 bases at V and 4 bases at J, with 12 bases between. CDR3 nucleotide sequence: TGTGCCAGCAGTTACTCGGCAGGTTGGGCCACTGAAGCTTTCTTT. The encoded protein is CASSYSAGWATEAFF.

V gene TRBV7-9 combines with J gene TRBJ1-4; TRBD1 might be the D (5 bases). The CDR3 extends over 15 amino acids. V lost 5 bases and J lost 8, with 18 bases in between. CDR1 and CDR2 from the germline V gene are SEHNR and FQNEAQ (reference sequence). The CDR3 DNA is TGTGCCAGCAGCGAGCAAGGGAGCCGGGGGGAAAAACTGTTTTTT. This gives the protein CASSEQGSRGEKLFF.

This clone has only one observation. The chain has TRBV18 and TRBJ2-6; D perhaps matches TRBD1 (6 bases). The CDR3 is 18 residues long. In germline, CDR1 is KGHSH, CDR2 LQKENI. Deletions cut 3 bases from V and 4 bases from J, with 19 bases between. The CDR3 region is CASSPPRDTVSGANVLTF. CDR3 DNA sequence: TGTGCCAGCTCACCTCCCCGGGACACGGTTTCGGGGGCCAACGTCCTGACTTTC.

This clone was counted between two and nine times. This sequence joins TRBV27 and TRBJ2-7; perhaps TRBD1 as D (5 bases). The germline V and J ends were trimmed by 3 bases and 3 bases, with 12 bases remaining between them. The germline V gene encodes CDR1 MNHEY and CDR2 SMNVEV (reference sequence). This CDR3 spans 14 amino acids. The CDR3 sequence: CASSFRQSLYEQYF. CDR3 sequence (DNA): TGTGCCAGCAGTTTTAGACAGTCCCTCTACGAGCAGTACTTC.

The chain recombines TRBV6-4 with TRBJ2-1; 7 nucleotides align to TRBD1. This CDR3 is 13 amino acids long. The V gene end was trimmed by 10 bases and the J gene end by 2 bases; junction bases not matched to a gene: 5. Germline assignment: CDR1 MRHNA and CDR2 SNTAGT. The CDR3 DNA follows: TGTGCCATCGCGGACAGGACCTACAATGAGCAGTTCTTC. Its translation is CAIADRTYNEQFF.

The CDR3 sequence: CASSLWTQREDTEAFF. The DNA for the CDR3 is TGTGCCAGCAGTTTATGGACCCAACGCGAGGACACTGAAGCTTTCTTT. The chain combines TRBV28 with TRBJ1-1; D not resolved. This CDR3 comprises 16 residues. Germline assignment: CDR1 MDHEN and CDR2 SYDVKM. Trimming removed 0 bases from V and 3 bases from J, with 14 bases in between.

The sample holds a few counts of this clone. The CDR3 is CASSRSRTVDYGYTF. The CDR3 DNA follows: TGTGCCAGCAGTCGATCACGGACAGTGGACTATGGCTACACCTTC. This chain joins TRBV6-1 and TRBJ1-2, with a tentative D call TRBD1 (6 bases). The CDR3 extends over 15 amino acids. V was cut by 5 bases and J by 3 bases, with 16 bases left in between. Germline CDR1 reads MNHNS; CDR2 reads SASEGT.